These 6 T cell receptor beta chains originate from one sample sequenced in a study of cytomegalovirus exposure and HLA in healthy donors. Some clones are missing from TCRdb's copy, which holds only in-frame ones; the method was immunoSEQ multiplex PCR. The table has about 340,000 clones, 75% to 90% seen once. The sample consisted of PBMCs. The receptors were sampled from a woman between 18 and 29 years old in good health and CMV-seronegative.

Of note for this clone: Other DNA variants within this sample encode the same CDR3. The CDR3 nucleotides read TGTGCCACCAGCAGGGCACAGGGTTCCTACGAGCAGTACTTC. It yields the protein CATSRAQGSYEQYF. The chain has TRBV15 and TRBJ2-7; a weak D match, TRBD1 (6 bases). The germline V and J ends were trimmed by 3 bases and 1 base, with 10 bases remaining between them. CDR1 is LNHNV, CDR2 YYDKDF, per germline (reference sequence). The CDR3 is 14 residues long.

The chain recombines TRBV4-2 with TRBJ1-2; D not resolved. From germline, CDR1 is LGHNA and CDR2 YNFKEQ. The CDR3 length is 13 residues. V was clipped by 4 bases and J by 0 bases, with 6 bases between them. The CDR3 DNA follows: TGTGCCAGCAGCCGCGGGCCTAACTATGGCTACACCTTC. Encoded protein: CASSRGPNYGYTF.

The V and J genes are TRBV30 and TRBJ2-1, with 7 bases identical to TRBD2. V trimming: 8 bases; J trimming: 9 bases; junction bases outside the gene matches: 7. Germline V lookup: CDR1 GTSNPN, CDR2 SVGIG (reference sequence). This CDR3 contains 11 residues. The CDR3 DNA reads as TGTGCCGGGGGGAGGGCCGGTGAGCAGTTCTTC. Protein: CAGGRAGEQFF.

Written as DNA, the CDR3 is TGTGCCAGCAGCCTGGCGGGACAGGGGGTGACTGAAGCTTTCTTT. Translated, it gives CASSLAGQGVTEAFF. The chain is built from TRBV13 and TRBJ1-1, with 11 bases lining up with TRBD1. The CDR3 is made up of 15 amino acids. Germline CDR1 and CDR2: PRHDT and FYEKMQ (reference sequence). Unmatched junction bases numbered 7, after V lost 5 bases and J lost 5 bases.

The chain carries TRBV7-9 and TRBJ2-7; D perhaps matches TRBD2 (5 bases). Germline V lookup: CDR1 SEHNR, CDR2 FQNEAQ (reference sequence). V was clipped by 5 bases and J by 0 bases, with 11 bases between them. The CDR3 runs 14 residues. As DNA, the CDR3 is TGTGCCAGCAGCCCCCGGACTGACTCCTACGAGCAGTACTTC. Amino acid sequence: CASSPRTDSYEQYF.

The rearrangement joins TRBV7-3 to TRBJ2-6, with TRBD1 as a possible D gene (6 bases). Germline values: CDR1 SGHTA, CDR2 FQGTGA. The V gene lost 2 bases and the J gene lost 2 bases, with 7 bases spanning the gap. The CDR3 covers 15 residues. CDR3 DNA: TGTGCCAGCAGCTTATCAGGGGCTGGGGCCAACGTCCTGACTTTC. It yields the protein CASSLSGAGANVLTF.